These 19 T cell receptor beta chains originate from one sample sequenced in a study of T cells in Graves' hyperthyroidism and ophthalmopathy. There were TCR beta CDR3 regions amplified from RNA transcripts. In the first-round RT-PCR of the TCR CDR3, the HTBI primer set was used. TCRdb reanalysed the multiplex PCR reads using MiXCR and keeps one entry per CDR3 protein. The sample shows over 550,000 distinct CDR3 sequences, 16% of them seen only once. Input material: blood. These receptors were taken from a young woman with Graves' hyperthyroidism.

This clonotype appeared many times. CDR3 amino acids: CSARAGRGNTEAFF. The DNA of the CDR3 is TGCAGTGCTAGAGCGGGACGGGGGAACACTGAAGCTTTCTTT. The gene calls are TRBV20-1 and TRBJ1-1; perhaps TRBD1 as D (5 bases). Germline V gene lookup returns CDR1 DFQATT and CDR2 SNEGSKA (reference sequence). CDR3 size: 14 residues. Trimming removed 1 base at V and 1 base at J, with 10 bases between.

The rearrangement links TRBV10-1 to TRBJ2-7, with D perhaps TRBD2 (6 bases). V shed 4 bases and J shed 5 bases, with 15 bases lying between them. Per the germline V gene, CDR1 is WNHNN and CDR2 is SYGVQD (reference sequence). This CDR3 has 14 residues. CDR3 bases: TGCGCCAGCAGTGTCGACCAAGCGGGCCACGAGCAGTACTTC. This gives the protein CASSVDQAGHEQYF.

This clonotype was detected ten times or more. The chain employs TRBV7-2 and TRBJ2-3; perhaps D is TRBD1 or TRBD2 (5 bases each). Trimming left V 2 bases short and J 4 bases short, with 10 bases between. The CDR3 is made up of 14 amino acids. Germline lookup yields CDR1 SGHTA and CDR2 FQGNSA. As DNA, the CDR3 is TGTGCCAGCAGCTTATTAGGGACCTCAGATACGCAGTATTTT. Encoded protein: CASSLLGTSDTQYF.

The V gene is TRBV7-9, the J gene TRBJ2-1; TRBD2 matches 9 bases. Per the germline V gene, CDR1 is SEHNR and CDR2 is FQNEAQ (reference sequence). This CDR3 comprises 14 residues. V shed 6 bases, J shed 3 bases, and the junction held 3 bases outside the gene matches. The CDR3 protein is CASRIAGDYNEQFF. The CDR3, as DNA: TGTGCCAGCAGGATAGCGGGGGACTACAATGAGCAGTTCTTC.

This clonotype was observed at least ten times. This rearrangement joins TRBV5-1 to TRBJ2-1; 9 bases map to TRBD2. The CDR3 sequence is 15 residues long. CDR1 is SGHRS and CDR2 is YFSETQ in the germline V gene. J lost 10 bases, V lost 0 bases, and 8 bases had no gene match. The CDR3 sequence: CASSLEFRTSVEQFF. The CDR3 region has the DNA TGCGCCAGCAGCTTGGAGTTTAGGACTAGCGTCGAGCAGTTCTTC.

This clonotype was counted ten times or more. This rearrangement joins TRBV12-3 or TRBV12-4 to TRBJ1-2; 8 bases align to TRBD1. The ends lost 6 bases at V and 4 bases at J; junction bases unmatched: 7. The CDR3 runs 14 residues. The CDR3 protein is CASSLRQGSYGYTF. In DNA form, the CDR3 reads TGTGCCAGCAGCCTCCGACAGGGGAGCTATGGCTACACCTTC.

This sequence joins TRBV14 and TRBJ2-7, with TRBD1 identical over 7 bases. The germline V gene encodes CDR1 SGHDN and CDR2 FVKESK. The ends lost 3 bases at V and 6 bases at J; junction bases unmatched: 5. There are 13 residues in the CDR3. CDR3 in amino acids: CASSHPGGLEQYF. The CDR3, as DNA: TGTGCCAGCAGCCACCCAGGGGGTCTCGAGCAGTACTTC.

V is TRBV11-3 and J is TRBJ2-7; TRBD2 agrees at 8 bases. Per germline, CDR1 SGHNT and CDR2 YENEEA. The CDR3 totals 14 residues. V trimming: 5 bases; J trimming: 3 bases; junction bases outside the gene matches: 6. CDR3 DNA: TGTGCCAGCAGCCCCGGGACTAGATTCTACGAGCAGTACTTC. Amino acid sequence: CASSPGTRFYEQYF.

This clonotype was found a few times. The CDR3 protein is CASSTDRSSGNTIYF. Written as DNA, the CDR3 is TGTGCCAGCAGCACCGACAGGAGCTCTGGAAACACCATATATTTT. The chain combines TRBV7-9 with TRBJ1-3; the D gene is possibly TRBD1 (6 bases). V was trimmed by 5 bases and J by 0 bases, leaving 11 bases between them. The CDR3 totals 15 residues. Per the germline V gene, CDR1 is SEHNR and CDR2 is FQNEAQ (reference sequence).

This clonotype was observed a handful of times. V gene TRBV9 combines with J gene TRBJ2-3; D unclear. The V and J ends lost 0 bases and 1 base respectively, with 12 bases between them. Germline CDR1 is SGDLS and CDR2 is YYNGEE. The CDR3 runs to 16 residues. CDR3 sequence: CASSVEGTKGTDTQYF. CDR3 DNA sequence: TGTGCCAGCAGCGTAGAGGGCACGAAGGGCACAGATACGCAGTATTTT.

The rearrangement links TRBV19 to TRBJ1-2, with unresolved D. Germline CDR1 LNHDA, CDR2 SQIVND (reference sequence). V was clipped by 7 bases and J by 7 bases, with 16 bases between them. This CDR3 spans 13 amino acids. CDR3 loop: CASTHGMFSGYTF. Here the CDR3 DNA reads TGTGCCAGTACCCACGGGATGTTTTCTGGCTACACCTTC.

The gene calls are TRBV11-2 and TRBJ1-2, with a tentative D call TRBD1 (5 bases). The germline V and J ends were trimmed by 1 base and 6 bases, with 9 bases remaining between them. The CDR3 spans 13 residues. Germline V gene sequence: CDR1 SGHAT, CDR2 FQNNGV. CDR3 in amino acids: CASSLVFRDGYTF. The CDR3 DNA sequence: TGTGCCAGCAGCTTAGTTTTCAGGGATGGCTACACCTTC.

Regarding this clonotype: This clone may be a read error of a much larger clone one base away. The gene calls are TRBV2 and TRBJ1-5; D unclear. This CDR3 is built from 15 residues. Germline V gene lookup returns CDR1 SNHLY and CDR2 FYNNEI. The CDR3 sequence: CASTRDTPSNEPQHF. CDR3 in DNA: TGTGCCAGCACCCGAGACACGCCGAGCAATGAGCCCCAGCATTTT.

Concerning this clonotype itself: One junction end does not reproduce the germline sequence, and a read error may be involved. This sequence joins TRBV6-1 and TRBJ2-2; 10 bases are shared with TRBD1. Germline loops: CDR1 MNHNS, CDR2 SASEGT. CDR3 length equals 16 residues. CDR3 sequence (DNA): TGTGCCAGCAGGCGAGAAGGGACAGGGGTTTCCGGGGAGCTGCTTTTT. Protein product: CASRREGTGVSGELLF.

Comment on this clonotype: The junction differs from germline at one of its ends, possibly a read error. The chain combines TRBV19 with TRBJ1-5, with D unclear. Germline CDR1 is LNHDA and CDR2 is SQIVND (reference sequence). CDR3 size: 15 residues. The CDR3 region is CAGSIDHSSRQPQHF. The CDR3 nucleotides are TGTGCCGGTAGTATAGATCATAGCAGTCGCCAGCCCCAGCATTTT.

This clonotype was counted a few times. The chain combines TRBV10-3 with TRBJ1-1; no reliable D call. V shed 0 bases and J shed 7 bases, with 18 bases lying between them. Germline V CDR1 and CDR2: ENHRY, SYGVKD. This CDR3 has 16 residues. CDR3 sequence (DNA): TGTGCCATCAGTGAGTCCCTGCCGGGCAAATCCGGTGAAGCTTTCTTT. Translation: CAISESLPGKSGEAFF.

The V and J genes are TRBV6-9 and TRBJ1-3; D not resolved. The germline V gene encodes CDR1 MNHGY and CDR2 SVAAGI. V was clipped by 3 bases and J by 0 bases, with 9 bases between them. The CDR3 is 15 amino acids. The CDR3 spells CASSYGHNSGNTIYF. The DNA of the CDR3 is TGTGCCAGCAGTTACGGGCACAACTCTGGAAACACCATATATTTT.

The V call is TRBV5-6, the J call TRBJ2-1; TRBD1 is a possible D gene (5 bases). The length of the CDR3 is 12 residues. V was trimmed by 0 bases and J by 8 bases, leaving 6 bases between them. Germline CDR1 SGHDT, CDR2 YYEEEE. CDR3: CASSLVTDEQFF. In DNA, the CDR3 is TGTGCCAGCAGCTTGGTGACAGATGAGCAGTTCTTC.

This clonotype came up a few times. This chain uses TRBV7-2 with TRBJ2-7; D not certain. The germline V and J ends were trimmed by 3 bases and 5 bases, with 17 bases remaining between them. The CDR3 runs to 15 residues. Germline V gene lookup returns CDR1 SGHTA and CDR2 FQGNSA. The CDR3, as DNA: TGTGCCAGCAGCTTGTCAAGTCGGACGGTCCACGAGCAGTACTTC. Protein: CASSLSSRTVHEQYF.